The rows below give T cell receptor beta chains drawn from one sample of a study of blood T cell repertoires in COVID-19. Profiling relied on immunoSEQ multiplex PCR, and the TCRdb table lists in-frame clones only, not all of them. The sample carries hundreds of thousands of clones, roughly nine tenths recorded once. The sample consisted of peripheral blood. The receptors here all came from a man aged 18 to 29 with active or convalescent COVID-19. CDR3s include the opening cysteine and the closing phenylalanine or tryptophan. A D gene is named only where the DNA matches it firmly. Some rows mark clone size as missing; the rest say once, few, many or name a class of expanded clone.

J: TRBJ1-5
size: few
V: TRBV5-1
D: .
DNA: TGCGCCAGCAGCTTCCAGGGGCCCCAGCATTTT
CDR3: CASSFQGPQHF

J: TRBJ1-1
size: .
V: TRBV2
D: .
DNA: TGTGCCAGCAGTGTAGAGGCCCTAAACACTGAAGCTTTCTTT
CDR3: CASSVEALNTEAFF

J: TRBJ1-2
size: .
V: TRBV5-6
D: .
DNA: TGTGCCAGCAGCTTGGCGAGGGACAATTATTTGGGCTACACCTTC
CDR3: CASSLARDNYLGYTF

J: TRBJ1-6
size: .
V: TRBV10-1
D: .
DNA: TGCGCCAGCGCAAACAGCTACCTCCTCTATAATTCACCCCTCCACTTT
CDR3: CASANSYLLYNSPLHF

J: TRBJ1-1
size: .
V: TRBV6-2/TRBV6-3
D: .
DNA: TGTGCCAGCAGTTATGGAGGGTTGCCTGAAGCTTTCTTT
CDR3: CASSYGGLPEAFF

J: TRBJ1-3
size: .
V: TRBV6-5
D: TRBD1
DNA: TGTGCCAGCGGGGGGACAGGGGGCTCTGGAAACACCATATATTTT
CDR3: CASGGTGGSGNTIYF

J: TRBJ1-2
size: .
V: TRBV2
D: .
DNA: TGTGCCAGCAGTGAAGAACAGAGTTATGGCTACACCTTC
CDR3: CASSEEQSYGYTF

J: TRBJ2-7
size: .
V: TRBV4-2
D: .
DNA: TGTGCCAGCAGCCAAGAAAAATATGGGGGGACCCTATTCTTCTACGAGCAGTACTTC
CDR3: CASSQEKYGGTLFFYEQYF

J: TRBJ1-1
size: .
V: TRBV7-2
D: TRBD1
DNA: TGTGCCAGCAGGGAACAGGGGGCAACCACTGAAGCTTTCTTT
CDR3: CASREQGATTEAFF

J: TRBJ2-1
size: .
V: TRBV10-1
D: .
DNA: TGCGCCAGCCAACTTGACAGCTACAATGAGCAGTTCTTC
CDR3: CASQLDSYNEQFF

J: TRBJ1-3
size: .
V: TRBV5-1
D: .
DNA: TGCGCCAGCAGCTTGGCCATCGGGATCTCTGGAAACACCATATATTTT
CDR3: CASSLAIGISGNTIYF

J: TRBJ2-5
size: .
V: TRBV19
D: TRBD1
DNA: TGTGCCAGTAGTACGCCGGGACAGGGTCAAGAGACCCAGTACTTC
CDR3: CASSTPGQGQETQYF

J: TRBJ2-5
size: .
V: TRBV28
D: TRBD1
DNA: TGTGCCAGCAGTCCTACAGGGGGCGCCGGGAAGACCCAGTACTTC
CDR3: CASSPTGGAGKTQYF

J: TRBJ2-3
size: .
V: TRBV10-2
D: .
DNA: TGCGCCAGCAGCCGGTATGGGGCCGGCACAGATACGCAGTATTTT
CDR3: CASSRYGAGTDTQYF

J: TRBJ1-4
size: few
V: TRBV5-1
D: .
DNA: TGCGCCAGCAGCCCAGGCAGGGGTGGGTCGGAAAAACTGTTTTTT
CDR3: CASSPGRGGSEKLFF

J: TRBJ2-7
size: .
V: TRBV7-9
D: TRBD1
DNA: TGTGCCAGCAGCTTAGGACAGGGGCGTACCTACGAGCAGTACTTC
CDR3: CASSLGQGRTYEQYF

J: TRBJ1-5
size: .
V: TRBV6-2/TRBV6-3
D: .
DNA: TGTGCCAGCAGTTACTCCAGGACAGCGGGGAATCAGCCCCAGCATTTT
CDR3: CASSYSRTAGNQPQHF

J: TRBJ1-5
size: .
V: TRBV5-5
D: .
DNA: TGTGCCAGCAGCTCTTCAGGTCGTGTGGCCCCCCAGCCCCAGCATTTT
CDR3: CASSSSGRVAPQPQHF

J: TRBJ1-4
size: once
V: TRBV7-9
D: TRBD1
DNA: TGTGCCAGCAGCACTTGGACAGGGGAGAGACGGCTGTTTTTT
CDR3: CASSTWTGERRLFF

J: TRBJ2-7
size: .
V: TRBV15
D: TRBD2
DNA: TGTGCCACCAGCAGAGAAAAAGGGACTAGCCCATATATATTTTACGAGCAGTACTTC
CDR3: CATSREKGTSPYIFYEQYF

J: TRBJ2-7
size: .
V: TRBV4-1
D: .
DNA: TGCGCCAGCAGCCAAGAGTCGGGGATTTCCTACGAGCAGTACTTC
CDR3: CASSQESGISYEQYF

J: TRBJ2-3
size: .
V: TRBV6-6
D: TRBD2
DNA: TGTGCCAGCAGTCCCCTCATGACTAGCGGGAGATTTGATACGCAGTATTTT
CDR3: CASSPLMTSGRFDTQYF

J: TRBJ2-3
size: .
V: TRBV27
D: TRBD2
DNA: TGTGCCAGCAGTTTTCAAGCGGGGCTGCTCCCTTGGGGGTCAGATACGCAGTATTTT
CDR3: CASSFQAGLLPWGSDTQYF

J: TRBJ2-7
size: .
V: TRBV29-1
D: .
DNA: TGCAGCGCCGGGGGTTCCTACGAGCAGTACTTC
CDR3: CSAGGSYEQYF

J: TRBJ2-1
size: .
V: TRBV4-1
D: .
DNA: TGCGCCAGCAGCCAAGGGCCAGGGCTAGTAGGAGATGGTGAGCAGTTCTTC
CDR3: CASSQGPGLVGDGEQFF

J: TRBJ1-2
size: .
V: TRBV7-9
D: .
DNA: TGTGCCAGCAGAGCCACCGGGACAATCTATGGCTACACCTTC
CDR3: CASRATGTIYGYTF

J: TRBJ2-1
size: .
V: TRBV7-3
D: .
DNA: TGTGCCAGCAGCTTAGGGGCTAGTGAGTTTGATGAGCAGTTCTTC
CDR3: CASSLGASEFDEQFF

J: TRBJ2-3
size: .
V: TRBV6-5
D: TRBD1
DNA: TGTGCCAGCAGGACCACAGGGGGCGAGGATACGCAGTATTTT
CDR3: CASRTTGGEDTQYF

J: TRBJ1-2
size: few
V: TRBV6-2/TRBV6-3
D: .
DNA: TGTGCCAGCAGTTTCGGCTATGGCTACACCTTC
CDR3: CASSFGYGYTF

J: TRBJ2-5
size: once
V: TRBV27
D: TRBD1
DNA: TGTGCCAGCAGTTTACGCCCGGGACAGGGGATGACCCAGTACTTC
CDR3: CASSLRPGQGMTQYF

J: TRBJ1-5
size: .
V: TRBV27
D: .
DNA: TGTGCCAGCAGTCCTCAACGGGGGATTCAGCCCCAGCATTTT
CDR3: CASSPQRGIQPQHF

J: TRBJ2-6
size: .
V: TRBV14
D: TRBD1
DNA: TGTGCCAGCAGCCATCGGACAGGGAATGGACCTGGGGCCAACGTCCTGACTTTC
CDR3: CASSHRTGNGPGANVLTF

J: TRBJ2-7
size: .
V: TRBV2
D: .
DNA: TGTGCCAGCAGTGAGGCAGAAATTTCCTACGAGCAGTACTTC
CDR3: CASSEAEISYEQYF

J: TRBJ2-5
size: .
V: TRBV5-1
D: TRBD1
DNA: TGCGCCAGCAGCTTGGCCAGAGGGACAGGCCGGAGGGGAGAGACCCAGTACTTC
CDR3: CASSLARGTGRRGETQYF

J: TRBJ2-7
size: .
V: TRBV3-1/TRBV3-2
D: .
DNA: TGTGCCAGCAGCCAAGATACAGCAAAGAACTCAGGCTACGAGCAGTACTTC
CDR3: CASSQDTAKNSGYEQYF

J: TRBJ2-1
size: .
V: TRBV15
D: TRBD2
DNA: TGTGCCACCAGCAGAGCCTTCGGACTACTAGCGGGAGCGGGGGACAATGAGCAGTTCTTC
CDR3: CATSRAFGLLAGAGDNEQFF

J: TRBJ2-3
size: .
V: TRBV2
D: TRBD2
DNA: TGTGCCAGCAGTAAACTAGCGGGAGATTTGTTT
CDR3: CASSKLAGDLF

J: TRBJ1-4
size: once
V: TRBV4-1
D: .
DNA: TGCGCCAGCAGCCAAGATCAGGGACTCTGGGAAAAACTGTTTTTT
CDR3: CASSQDQGLWEKLFF

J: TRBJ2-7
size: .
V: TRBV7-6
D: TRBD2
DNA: TGTGCCAGCAGCTCCGGGAGGGGGGGCCGCGAGCAGTACTTC
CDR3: CASSSGRGGREQYF

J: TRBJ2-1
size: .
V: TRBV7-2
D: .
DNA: TGTGCCAGCAGCTTAGGCGCTAGATCGACGGGGTTCTTC
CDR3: CASSLGARSTGFF

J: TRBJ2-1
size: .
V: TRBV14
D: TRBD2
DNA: TGTGCCAGCAGCCAAACTAGCGGGAGCTACAATGAGCAGTTCTTC
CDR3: CASSQTSGSYNEQFF